A selection of T cell receptor beta chains follows, all from one sample in a study of cytomegalovirus exposure and HLA in healthy donors. Using immunoSEQ multiplex PCR, the repertoire was profiled, and TCRdb retains in-frame clones only, with some absent. This table holds about 230,000 clones, around 89% found once. The sequenced material came from PBMCs. These receptors all come from a young woman in good health and CMV-seronegative. Both conserved end residues are part of each CDR3. Fields, in order: J gene, CDR3 length, D gene, V gene, clone size, CDR3 DNA, CDR3 protein. D genes are given only for firm matches. Not every row has a clone size; where given, it reads once, few, many or a size class.

TRBJ1-1 14 NA TRBV2 NA TGTGCCAGCAGGCCACAGGGAGGGTTTGGTGAAGCTTTCTTT CASRPQGGFGEAFF
TRBJ1-2 13 TRBD1 TRBV4-2 few TGTGCCAGCAGCCAGGGGGACAGGGCTGGCTACACCTTC CASSQGDRAGYTF
TRBJ2-1 15 TRBD1 TRBV2 NA TGTGCCAGCAGTGAATTGGAAACAGGGGTGAATGAGCAGTTCTTC CASSELETGVNEQFF
TRBJ1-1 14 NA TRBV5-1 NA TGCGCCAGCAGCCCACCGACAGCCCCCCCTGAAGCTTTCTTT CASSPPTAPPEAFF
TRBJ2-2 15 NA TRBV29-1 NA TGCAGCGGACGTTTCTACGCGGGGCTTACCGGGGAGCTGTTTTTT CSGRFYAGLTGELFF
TRBJ1-4 14 NA TRBV5-1 NA TGCGCCAGCTCCAAAGGAGGGGCCGGTGAAAAACTGTTTTTT CASSKGGAGEKLFF
TRBJ1-2 14 NA TRBV4-2 NA TGTGCCAGCAGCCAACCCTCGGGGGTCCTTGGCTACACCTTC CASSQPSGVLGYTF
TRBJ2-7 16 TRBD1 TRBV7-9 NA TGTGCCAGCAGCTTAGGGTCCGGGACAGGGACCTACGAGCAGTACTTC CASSLGSGTGTYEQYF
TRBJ1-2 14 NA TRBV15 NA TGTGCCACCAGCAGAGATCTCTCCGGTTCTGGCTACACCTTC CATSRDLSGSGYTF
TRBJ2-1 16 TRBD2 TRBV2 NA TGTGCCAGCAGAACCGGGACTAGTGTATACTACAATGAGCAGTTCTTC CASRTGTSVYYNEQFF
TRBJ1-2 14 TRBD1 TRBV19 NA TGTGCCAGTAGTAGCAGGGGGCGCGACTATGGCTACACCTTC CASSSRGRDYGYTF
TRBJ2-1 16 TRBD2 TRBV7-3 NA TGTGCCAGCAGCCCAGGACTAGCGGGAGGATGGAATGAGCAGTTCTTC CASSPGLAGGWNEQFF
TRBJ2-7 13 NA TRBV7-6 few TGTGCCAGCAGCCTCCCGGGGGGCGACGAGCAGTACTTC CASSLPGGDEQYF
TRBJ2-2 13 NA TRBV7-3 NA TGTGCCAGCAGCGCCTTCGGAGGAGAGTTACTGTTTTTT CASSAFGGELLFF
TRBJ1-2 15 NA TRBV27 once TGTGCCAGCAGACTAGCCGTAGGGGAATACTATGGCTACACCTTC CASRLAVGEYYGYTF
TRBJ2-5 15 NA TRBV18 NA TGTGCCAGCTCCCTTCCGGGACAAAAGGGAGAGACCCAGTACTTC CASSLPGQKGETQYF
TRBJ2-2 15 NA TRBV6-1 few TGTGCCAGCAGGGATTTCGTTGGGCACACCGGGGAGCTGTTTTTT CASRDFVGHTGELFF
TRBJ1-1 14 NA TRBV5-1 NA TGCGCCAGCAGCTCCGGACAGCTCAACACTGAAGCTTTCTTT CASSSGQLNTEAFF
TRBJ2-7 18 TRBD2 TRBV13 NA TGTGCCAGCAGCTCCGGACTAGCGGGGGGCCGGACGCACTACGAGCAGTACTTC CASSSGLAGGRTHYEQYF
TRBJ1-2 14 NA TRBV5-1 NA TGCGCCTCCCGGCGTACAAGGGGGAACTATGGCTACACCTTC CASRRTRGNYGYTF
TRBJ1-1 12 NA TRBV2 NA TGTGCCAGCAGTGCGGCGGGTTATGAAGCTTTCTTT CASSAAGYEAFF
TRBJ2-7 11 NA TRBV25-1 NA TGTGCCAGCAGTCAAACTTACGAGCAGTACTTC CASSQTYEQYF
TRBJ2-7 16 TRBD1 TRBV4-3 NA TGCGCCAGCAGCCAAGATTCCAGGGGGCTACCGTACGAGCAGTACTTC CASSQDSRGLPYEQYF
TRBJ2-1 15 NA TRBV5-1 NA TGCGCCAGCAGCTTGGTGGCAGGGCAAACTAATGAGCAGTTCTTC CASSLVAGQTNEQFF
TRBJ2-2 16 NA TRBV15 NA TGTGCCACCAGCCGCAGGGGGAGGTCGAACACCGGGGAGCTGTTTTTT CATSRRGRSNTGELFF
TRBJ1-2 12 NA TRBV13 once TGTGCCAGCAGCGGAGGGGTGAGGGGCTACACCTTC CASSGGVRGYTF
TRBJ2-1 15 TRBD2 TRBV18 NA TGTGCCAGCTCACTTCAGGGAGGGGTCTACAATGAGCAGTTCTTC CASSLQGGVYNEQFF
TRBJ1-1 16 TRBD1 TRBV5-1 NA TGCGCCAGCGGCTCCGGGACAGCGGAAGCCCTTCACGAAGCTTTCTTT CASGSGTAEALHEAFF
TRBJ1-2 13 NA TRBV30 NA TGTGCCTGGAGAGGTTGGGGCGGCTATGGCTACACCTTC CAWRGWGGYGYTF
TRBJ2-7 13 NA TRBV4-3 NA TGCGCCAGCAGCCAAGATTTGGACAACGAGCAGTACTTC CASSQDLDNEQYF
TRBJ2-7 14 NA TRBV27 NA TGTGCCAGCAGTTGGTCTGGCAGGGGATACGAGCAGTACTTC CASSWSGRGYEQYF
TRBJ2-3 15 NA TRBV2 NA TGTGCCAGCAGTGACGAAAGGAGTAGCACAGATACGCAGTATTTT CASSDERSSTDTQYF
TRBJ2-1 15 TRBD2 TRBV5-4 once TGTGCCAGCAGCCTCGAGGGGAGGGCAACCAATGAGCAGTTCTTC CASSLEGRATNEQFF
TRBJ1-1 12 NA TRBV30 NA TGTGCCTGGCACAGGGATTACACTGAAGCTTTCTTT CAWHRDYTEAFF
TRBJ2-3 19 TRBD2 TRBV9 NA TGTGCCAGCAGCTTCTCCATAGCGGGAGTCGGGTCTAGCACAGATACGCAGTATTTT CASSFSIAGVGSSTDTQYF
TRBJ2-1 14 TRBD1 TRBV27 NA TGTGCCAGCAGTATACGACAGGGTAGCAATGAGCAGTTCTTC CASSIRQGSNEQFF